One and the same sample provided the 25 T cell receptor beta chains below, sequenced in a study of blood T cells in healthy people across ages. Next came a second PCR, run for about 7 to 12 cycles, which used a sample-barcoded 5' primer along with a J-beta primer mix. In TCRdb, the 5' RACE reads were re-called with MiXCR into one record per CDR3 protein. The table shows 600,000 to 800,000 distinct CDR3 sequences, with under 25% occurring only once. The specimen was blood. These receptors originate from a man aged 70 or older in good health.

This clonotype was recorded a few times. This chain links TRBV7-9 with TRBJ2-7; 8 bases agree with TRBD2. The CDR3 runs 15 residues. With V trimmed by 1 base and J by 2 bases, 4 bases remained unmatched. The germline V gene has CDR1 SEHNR and CDR2 FQNEAQ (reference sequence). The CDR3 DNA is TGTGCCAGCAGCTTAGGTTGGACTAGCCCCTACGAGCAGTACTTC. It is translated as CASSLGWTSPYEQYF. Full variable domain (remainder filled in from reference TRBV7-9 and TRBJ2-7): DTGVSQNPRHKITKRGQNVTFRCDPISEHNRLYWYRQTLGQGPEFLTYFQNEAQLEKSRLLSDRFSAERPKGSFSTLEIQRTEQGDSAMYLCASSLGWTSPYEQYFGPGTRLTVT.

This clonotype was recorded a few times. The V call is TRBV6-1, the J call TRBJ2-7, with 10 bases fitting TRBD1. The CDR3 runs 14 residues. Germline V lookup: CDR1 MNHNS, CDR2 SASEGT. V dropped 4 bases and J dropped 6; count of bases not matched to a gene: 6. The CDR3 here is CASSGPGTGVEQYF. The CDR3 region has the DNA TGTGCCAGCAGTGGACCCGGGACAGGGGTCGAGCAGTACTTC.

In DNA, the CDR3 is TGCAGTGCTAGTGACCCGGGACCCTCGAATTCACCCCTCCACTTT. It translates to CSASDPGPSNSPLHF. The chain carries TRBV20-1 and TRBJ1-6, with D possibly being TRBD1 (5 bases). V dropped 3 bases and J dropped 7 bases, with 16 bases sitting between them. Germline V lookup: CDR1 DFQATT, CDR2 SNEGSKA (reference sequence). There are 15 residues in the CDR3.

The V and J genes are TRBV7-2 and TRBJ2-3, with TRBD2 matching 12 bases. The CDR3 consists of 16 residues. The V segment lost 5 bases and the J segment 0 bases; nucleotides outside the gene matches: 3. Looked up from germline, CDR1 is SGHTA and CDR2 is FQGNSA. As DNA, the CDR3 is TGTGCCAGCAGCCGACTAGCGGGAGAGAGCACAGATACGCAGTATTTT. Protein: CASSRLAGESTDTQYF.

This clonotype was detected many times. The chain joins TRBV20-1 to TRBJ2-4; D may be TRBD1 or TRBD2 (6 bases each). The CDR3 has 14 amino acids. Trimming stripped 6 bases from V and 4 bases from J, with 16 bases between. Germline V gene lookup returns CDR1 DFQATT and CDR2 SNEGSKA (reference sequence). The CDR3 nucleotides read TGCAGTGCACCCCGGGGGCAGGGTAAAAACATTCAGTACTTC. Its protein product is CSAPRGQGKNIQYF.

The V call is TRBV9, the J call TRBJ2-5; D gene ambiguous. Germline CDR1 SGDLS, CDR2 YYNGEE. V was cut by 0 bases and J by 5 bases, with 20 bases left in between. The CDR3 is 17 amino acids. DNA of the CDR3: TGTGCCAGCAGCGTAGGCAGTGGTTCATCCATGACTGAGACCCAGTACTTC. Protein product: CASSVGSGSSMTETQYF.

The chain combines TRBV27 with TRBJ1-1; D is unclear. CDR1 is MNHEY, CDR2 SMNVEV, per germline (reference sequence). Trimming pared 3 bases from V and 2 bases from J, leaving 7 bases between. The CDR3 totals 13 residues. The CDR3 sequence is CASSFWGNTEAFF. The CDR3 DNA reads TGTGCCAGCAGTTTCTGGGGAAACACTGAAGCTTTCTTT.

V is TRBV6-5 and J is TRBJ2-1; 9 bases are shared with TRBD2. Germline V gene lookup returns CDR1 MNHEY and CDR2 SVGAGI. The junction had 10 bases not matched to a gene; V was cut back by 7 bases and J by 6 bases. The CDR3 sequence is 15 residues long. In nucleotides, the CDR3 is TGTGCCAGCACTTATTCGCCGGGACTAGCCAATGAGCAGTTCTTC. It is translated as CASTYSPGLANEQFF.

This clonotype has a handful of counts. V is TRBV12-3 or TRBV12-4 and J is TRBJ2-7; D is perhaps TRBD2 (6 bases). V was trimmed by 2 bases and J by 3 bases, leaving 11 bases between them. CDR3 length: 14 residues. The CDR3, as DNA: TGTGCCAGCAGTTTACGGGACTTCTTCTACGAGCAGTACTTC. Its translation is CASSLRDFFYEQYF.

This clonotype turned up a few times. The chain has TRBV28 and TRBJ1-6; weak D call: TRBD1 (5 bases). This CDR3 region has 15 residues. Per the germline V gene, CDR1 is MDHEN and CDR2 is SYDVKM. Trimming took off 6 bases at V and 1 base at J, with 10 bases between the two ends. The CDR3 DNA is TGTGCCAGCAGATCAGACAGTTCCTATAATTCACCCCTCCACTTT. The encoded protein is CASRSDSSYNSPLHF.

This clonotype was seen a few times. The chain uses TRBV9 and TRBJ2-3, with D maybe TRBD2 (5 bases). This CDR3 is 13 amino acids long. Trimming pared 1 base from V and 6 bases from J, leaving 9 bases between. Germline V lookup: CDR1 SGDLS, CDR2 YYNGEE. Here the CDR3 reads CASSVTRIDTQYF. The CDR3 nucleotides read TGTGCCAGCAGCGTAACTAGGATTGATACGCAGTATTTT.

The chain carries TRBV5-1 and TRBJ1-1; D is possibly TRBD1 (6 bases). CDR3 size: 15 residues. From germline, CDR1 is SGHRS and CDR2 YFSETQ. Trimming cost V 0 bases and J 1 base, with 10 bases left between them. The CDR3 DNA follows: TGCGCCAGCAGCTTGGAGGGGGGGCGGAACACTGAAGCTTTCTTT. This codes for CASSLEGGRNTEAFF.

J is TRBJ1-5 and V is TRBV10-3; maybe TRBD1 (5 bases). This CDR3 comprises 13 residues. CDR1 is ENHRY, CDR2 SYGVKD, per germline. Trimming stripped 8 bases from V and 7 bases from J, with 15 bases between. CDR3 residues: CAIGGGGDQPQHF. CDR3 bases: TGTGCCATCGGCGGGGGGGGAGACCAGCCCCAGCATTTT.

This clonotype has a handful of counts. The junction departs from the called germline gene at one end, perhaps through a read error. The rearrangement joins TRBV24-1 to TRBJ2-3; TRBD1 aligns across 9 bases. Germline CDR1 reads KGHDR; CDR2 reads SFDVKD. The length of the CDR3 is 18 residues. CDR3 in DNA: TGTGCCACCGGTGATACCCCCGGGACAGGGTGGAGGACAGATACGCAGTATTTT. As protein: CATGDTPGTGWRTDTQYF.

V usage is TRBV20-1 and J usage is TRBJ2-5, with 8 bases lining up with TRBD2. The end of the DNA is better explained by TRBJ2-7, so the J call may be wrong. Germline-derived CDR1 and CDR2 are DFQATT and SNEGSKA (reference sequence). The CDR3 runs 16 residues. CDR3 DNA sequence: TGCAGTGCTAGTCGAGGTGGTGGGGTAGCGGGAAACGAGCAGTACTTC. It translates to CSASRGGGVAGNEQYF.

The rearrangement uses TRBV3-1 and TRBJ2-2; 10 nucleotides agree with TRBD1. Trimming removed 4 bases from V and 1 base from J; junction bases left unmatched: 6. The CDR3 loop spans 17 amino acids. Germline V gene sequence: CDR1 LGHDT, CDR2 YNNKEL (reference sequence). The CDR3 region is CASSPWGQGRNTGELFF. Here the CDR3 DNA reads TGTGCCAGCAGCCCATGGGGACAGGGGCGGAACACCGGGGAGCTGTTTTTT.

This clonotype has more than one count but fewer than ten. The V gene is TRBV10-3, the J gene TRBJ2-7; TRBD2 matches 7 bases. Trimming removed 4 bases from V and 0 bases from J; junction bases left unmatched: 6. In germline, CDR1 is ENHRY, CDR2 SYGVKD. CDR3 length: 15 residues. The chain's CDR3 is CAISVTSESSYEQYF. The CDR3 DNA follows: TGTGCCATCAGTGTTACTAGCGAAAGCTCCTACGAGCAGTACTTC.

This clonotype was detected a few times. This chain connects TRBV25-1 to TRBJ2-5; D remains ambiguous. The DNA end lines up better with TRBJ2-1; the J call may be wrong. This CDR3 comprises 15 residues. CDR1 and CDR2 (germline): MGHDK, SYGVNS. In DNA, the CDR3 is TGTGCCAGCAGTGACCCGACGGTGGGATACAATGAGCAGTTCTTC. This codes for CASSDPTVGYNEQFF.

There are a few counts of this clonotype. The CDR3 sequence: CASGTDLGAGELFF. The CDR3 region has the DNA TGCGCCAGCGGAACGGATCTTGGGGCCGGGGAGCTGTTTTTT. The V gene is TRBV5-1, the J gene TRBJ2-2, with unresolved D. The V gene lost 7 bases and the J gene lost 6 bases, with 16 bases spanning the gap. Germline V lookup: CDR1 SGHRS, CDR2 YFSETQ. The CDR3 sequence is 14 residues long.

The rearrangement uses TRBV3-1 and TRBJ1-1; D not certain. This CDR3 contains 14 residues. CDR1 is LGHDT, CDR2 YNNKEL, per germline (reference sequence). The germline V and J ends were trimmed by 1 base and 1 base, with 7 bases remaining between them. The CDR3 DNA reads as TGTGCCAGCAGCCAAGTGGCCGAGAACACTGAAGCTTTCTTT. Amino acids: CASSQVAENTEAFF.

The chain links TRBV5-1 to TRBJ2-5; 12 positions match TRBD2. Germline lookup yields CDR1 SGHRS and CDR2 YFSETQ. V shed 4 bases and J 4 bases; nucleotides not matched to a gene: 2. The CDR3 is made up of 14 amino acids. The CDR3 here is CASSVTSGGETQYF. In DNA, the CDR3 is TGCGCCAGCAGCGTGACTAGCGGGGGAGAGACCCAGTACTTC.

The chain links TRBV6-1 to TRBJ2-7, with TRBD2 identical over 10 bases. The CDR3 is made up of 16 amino acids. Germline CDR1 is MNHNS and CDR2 is SASEGT. With V trimmed by 4 bases and J by 0 bases, 6 bases remained unmatched. The CDR3 nucleotides read TGTGCCAGCAGTGCCTCCGGGACTAGCGTCTCCTACGAGCAGTACTTC. Its translation is CASSASGTSVSYEQYF.

This clonotype was recorded a few times. The chain combines TRBV2 with TRBJ2-3, with D possibly TRBD2 on 5 matching bases. V was pared by 6 bases and J by 5 bases, with 15 bases between. CDR1 and CDR2 (germline): SNHLY, FYNNEI. The CDR3 is made up of 14 amino acids. CDR3 sequence: CASRFGLGEDTQYF. CDR3 nucleotide sequence: TGTGCCAGCAGGTTTGGACTTGGGGAAGATACGCAGTATTTT.

The chain uses TRBV7-2 and TRBJ2-7, with D possibly matching TRBD1 (6 bases). Germline loops: CDR1 SGHTA, CDR2 FQGNSA. This CDR3 has 15 residues. Trimming stripped 5 bases from V and 2 bases from J, with 16 bases between. The CDR3, as DNA: TGTGCCAGCAGCGCCTGGGACACAGGAACCTACGAGCAGTACTTC. It yields the protein CASSAWDTGTYEQYF. Using reference TRBV7-2 and TRBJ2-7 for the parts outside the CDR3, the full variable domain is GAGVSQSPSNKVTEKGKDVELRCDPISGHTALYWYRQSLGQGLEFLIYFQGNSAPDKSGLPSDRFSAERTGGSVSTLTIQRTQQEDSAVYLCASSAWDTGTYEQYFGPGTRLTVT.

The gene calls are TRBV18 and TRBJ1-4; TRBD1 is a possible D gene (5 bases). V lost 6 bases to trimming and J lost 8 bases, with 13 bases between them. Per the germline V gene, CDR1 is KGHSH and CDR2 is LQKENI. This CDR3 is built from 13 residues. The CDR3 loop reads CASSGGIDEKLFF. In DNA, the CDR3 is TGTGCCAGCTCCGGGGGGATAGACGAAAAACTGTTTTTT.